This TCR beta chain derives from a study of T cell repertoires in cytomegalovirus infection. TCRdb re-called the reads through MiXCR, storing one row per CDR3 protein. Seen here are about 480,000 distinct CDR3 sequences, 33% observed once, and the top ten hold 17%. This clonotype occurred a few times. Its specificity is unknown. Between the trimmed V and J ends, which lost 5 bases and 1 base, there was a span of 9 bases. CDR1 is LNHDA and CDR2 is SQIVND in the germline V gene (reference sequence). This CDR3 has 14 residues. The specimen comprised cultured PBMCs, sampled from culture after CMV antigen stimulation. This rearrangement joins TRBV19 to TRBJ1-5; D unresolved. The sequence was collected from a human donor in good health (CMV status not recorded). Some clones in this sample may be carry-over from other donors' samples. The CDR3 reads CASSLPPSNQPQHF. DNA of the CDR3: TGTGCCAGTAGTCTCCCCCCCAGCAATCAGCCCCAGCATTTT.